These T cell receptor beta chains were read from a single sample in a study of T cell responses to AZD1222 COVID-19 vaccine. The data were produced by immunoSEQ multiplex PCR, yet TCRdb's version contains in-frame clones alone and is incomplete. The sample has under 40,000 clones, roughly 89% seen once. This sample comprised peripheral blood, obtained on day 0 of AZD1222 vaccination. All receptors derive from an adult in good health. CDR3s include the opening cysteine and the closing phenylalanine or tryptophan. Each record gives: V gene, J gene, clone size, D gene, CDR3 DNA, CDR3 protein. D genes are given only for firm matches. Some rows have no size entry. The others give once, few or many, or a class for an expanded clone.

V: TRBV6-2/TRBV6-3
J: TRBJ2-7
size: once
D: -
DNA: TGTGCCAGCAGTTTTAGGATGTCCTACGAGCAGTACTTC
CDR3: CASSFRMSYEQYF

V: TRBV15
J: TRBJ1-3
size: -
D: -
DNA: TGTGCCACCAGCAGCACAGCAAAGGGGACCATATATTTT
CDR3: CATSSTAKGTIYF

V: TRBV9
J: TRBJ2-2
size: -
D: -
DNA: TGTGCCAGCACAGCAGGGGGGGCCCCGCGACACACCGGGGAGCTGTTTTTT
CDR3: CASTAGGAPRHTGELFF

V: TRBV6-5
J: TRBJ1-4
size: -
D: -
DNA: TGTGCCAGCAGCCGGGACGGATCTAATGAAAAACTGTTTTTT
CDR3: CASSRDGSNEKLFF

V: TRBV6-1
J: TRBJ1-1
size: -
D: TRBD1
DNA: TGTGCCAGCAGTGAGGGACAGGGGTCCACTGAAGCTTTCTTT
CDR3: CASSEGQGSTEAFF

V: TRBV6-5
J: TRBJ2-3
size: -
D: TRBD2
DNA: TGTGCCAGCAGCCACGAGCGGGGGGGCGCAGATACGCAGTATTTT
CDR3: CASSHERGGADTQYF

V: TRBV2
J: TRBJ2-3
size: -
D: -
DNA: TGTGCCAGCAGGGCCTTTTGGGGGGACACAGATACGCAGTATTTT
CDR3: CASRAFWGDTDTQYF

V: TRBV5-1
J: TRBJ2-7
size: -
D: -
DNA: TGCGCCAGCAGCTTGGGACAAAGCTACGAGCAGTACTTC
CDR3: CASSLGQSYEQYF

V: TRBV5-1
J: TRBJ2-3
size: -
D: TRBD1
DNA: TGCGCCAGCAGCCCGACCGGGACAGGGGGCGCCGATACGCAGTATTTT
CDR3: CASSPTGTGGADTQYF

V: TRBV5-1
J: TRBJ2-7
size: -
D: -
DNA: TGCGCCAGCAGCGAGGGGAACACCTACGAGCAGTACTTC
CDR3: CASSEGNTYEQYF

V: TRBV6-5
J: TRBJ1-6
size: -
D: -
DNA: TGTGCCAGCAAGACACCGGGACTCCTAAATTCACCCCTCCACTTT
CDR3: CASKTPGLLNSPLHF

V: TRBV27
J: TRBJ1-2
size: -
D: -
DNA: TGTGCCAGCAGTTCTAGGGCACAATACTATGGCTACACCTTC
CDR3: CASSSRAQYYGYTF

V: TRBV6-1
J: TRBJ2-1
size: -
D: -
DNA: TGTGCCAGCAGTGAAGTGGGCACAGGAAACAATGAGCAGTTCTTC
CDR3: CASSEVGTGNNEQFF

V: TRBV19
J: TRBJ2-5
size: -
D: TRBD1
DNA: TGTGCCAGTAGTATCACAGGGGATAGGGAGACCCAGTACTTC
CDR3: CASSITGDRETQYF

V: TRBV7-9
J: TRBJ2-7
size: -
D: -
DNA: TGTGCCAGCAGCTTGCCCCACATCTCCTACGAGCAGTACTTC
CDR3: CASSLPHISYEQYF

V: TRBV27
J: TRBJ1-3
size: -
D: -
DNA: TGTGCCAGCAGCCGGGACGCGGGAAACACCATATATTTT
CDR3: CASSRDAGNTIYF

V: TRBV29-1
J: TRBJ2-1
size: -
D: -
DNA: TGCAGCGTTGAGGTCGGGGAGCAGTTCTTC
CDR3: CSVEVGEQFF

V: TRBV29-1
J: TRBJ1-3
size: -
D: -
DNA: TGCAGCGCCCTAGTAGACAGCTCTGGAAACACCATATATTTT
CDR3: CSALVDSSGNTIYF

V: TRBV5-6
J: TRBJ1-6
size: -
D: TRBD1
DNA: TGTGCCAGCGAGGGGGCTAGAGGGTCACCCCTCCACTTT
CDR3: CASEGARGSPLHF

V: TRBV27
J: TRBJ1-5
size: -
D: -
DNA: TGTGCCAGCAGTTTGCGCCAGGGCCCTCAGCCCCAGCATTTT
CDR3: CASSLRQGPQPQHF